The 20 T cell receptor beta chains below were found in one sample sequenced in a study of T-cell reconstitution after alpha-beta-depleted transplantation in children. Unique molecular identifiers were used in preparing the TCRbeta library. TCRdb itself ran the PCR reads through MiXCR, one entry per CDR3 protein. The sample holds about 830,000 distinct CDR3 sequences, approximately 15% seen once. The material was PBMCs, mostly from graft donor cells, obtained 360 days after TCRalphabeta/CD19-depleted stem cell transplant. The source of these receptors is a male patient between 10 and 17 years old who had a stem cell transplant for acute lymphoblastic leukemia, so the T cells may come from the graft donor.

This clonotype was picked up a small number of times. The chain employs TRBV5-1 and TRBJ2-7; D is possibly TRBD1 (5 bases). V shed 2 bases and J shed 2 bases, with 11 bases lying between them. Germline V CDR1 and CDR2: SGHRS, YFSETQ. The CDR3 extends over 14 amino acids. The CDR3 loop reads CASSLPGYAYEQYF. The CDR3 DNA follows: TGCGCCAGCAGCTTACCAGGGTACGCCTACGAGCAGTACTTC.

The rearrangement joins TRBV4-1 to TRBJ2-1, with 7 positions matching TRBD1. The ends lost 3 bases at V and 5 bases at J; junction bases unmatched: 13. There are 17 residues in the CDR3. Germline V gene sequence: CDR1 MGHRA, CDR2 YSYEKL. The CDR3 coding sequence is TGCGCCAGCAGCCAGATGAGGGGACAGTTGGGGGACAATGAGCAGTTCTTC. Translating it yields CASSQMRGQLGDNEQFF.

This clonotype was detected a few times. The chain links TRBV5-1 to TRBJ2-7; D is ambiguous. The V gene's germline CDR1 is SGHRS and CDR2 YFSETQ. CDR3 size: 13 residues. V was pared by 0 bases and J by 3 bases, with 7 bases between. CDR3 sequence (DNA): TGCGCCAGCAGCTTGGTAGAGCGCTACGAGCAGTACTTC. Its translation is CASSLVERYEQYF.

CDR3 coding DNA: TGTGCCATCAGCCCCGGACACGGGATGGCGGCCAATGAGCAGTTCTTC. Encoded protein: CAISPGHGMAANEQFF. This chain joins TRBV10-3 and TRBJ2-1, with D possibly being TRBD1 or TRBD2 (5 bases each). V was trimmed by 6 bases and J by 6 bases, leaving 21 bases between them. This CDR3 has 16 amino acids. Per germline, CDR1 ENHRY and CDR2 SYGVKD.

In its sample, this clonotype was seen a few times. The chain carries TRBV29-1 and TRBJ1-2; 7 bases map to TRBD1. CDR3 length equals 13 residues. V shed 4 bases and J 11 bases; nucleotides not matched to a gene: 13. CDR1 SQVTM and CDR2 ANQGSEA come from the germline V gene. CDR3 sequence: CSVAGGASLTYTF. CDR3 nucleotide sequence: TGCAGCGTTGCAGGGGGGGCGAGTTTAACTTACACCTTC.

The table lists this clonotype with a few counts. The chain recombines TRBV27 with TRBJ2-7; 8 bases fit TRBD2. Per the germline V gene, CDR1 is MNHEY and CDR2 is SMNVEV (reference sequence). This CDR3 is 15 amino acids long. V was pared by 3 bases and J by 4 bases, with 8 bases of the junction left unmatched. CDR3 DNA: TGTGCCAGCAGTTTTTTCACTAGCGGTTTTTACGAGCAGTACTTC. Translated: CASSFFTSGFYEQYF.

CDR3 in amino acids: CASSQDARREGRDTQYF. In DNA form, the CDR3 reads TGTGCCAGCAGCCAAGATGCTCGCCGGGAGGGCCGAGATACGCAGTATTTT. The gene calls are TRBV4-2 and TRBJ2-3, with 8 bases that match TRBD2. Germline-derived CDR1 and CDR2 are LGHNA and YNFKEQ. This CDR3 has 17 residues. The trim removed 0 bases at V and 5 bases at J, leaving 10 bases unmatched.

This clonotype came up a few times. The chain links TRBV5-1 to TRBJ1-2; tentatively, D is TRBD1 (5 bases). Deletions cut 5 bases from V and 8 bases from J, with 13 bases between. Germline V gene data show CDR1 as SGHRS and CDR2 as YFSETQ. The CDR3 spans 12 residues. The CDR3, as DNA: TGCGCCAGCAGTTCGGGACTACGCGGCTACACCTTC. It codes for CASSSGLRGYTF.

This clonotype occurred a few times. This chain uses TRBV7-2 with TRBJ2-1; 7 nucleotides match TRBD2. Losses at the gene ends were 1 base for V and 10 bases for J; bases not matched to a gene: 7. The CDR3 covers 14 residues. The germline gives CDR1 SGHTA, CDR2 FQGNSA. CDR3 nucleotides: TGTGCCAGCAGCTTAGGAGCTTGGACTAGGGAGCAGTTCTTC. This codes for CASSLGAWTREQFF. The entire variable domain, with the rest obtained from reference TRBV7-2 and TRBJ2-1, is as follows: GAGVSQSPSNKVTEKGKDVELRCDPISGHTALYWYRQSLGQGLEFLIYFQGNSAPDKSGLPSDRFSAERTGGSVSTLTIQRTQQEDSAVYLCASSLGAWTREQFFGPGTRLTVL.

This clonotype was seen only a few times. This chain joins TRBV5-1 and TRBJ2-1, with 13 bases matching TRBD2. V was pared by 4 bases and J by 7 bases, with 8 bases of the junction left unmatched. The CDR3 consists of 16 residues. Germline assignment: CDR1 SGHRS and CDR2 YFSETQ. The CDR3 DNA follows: TGCGCCAGCAGCCACTCACTAGCGGGAGGGCTAAATGAGCAGTTCTTC. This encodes CASSHSLAGGLNEQFF. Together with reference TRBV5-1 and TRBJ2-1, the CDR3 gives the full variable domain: KAGVTQTPRYLIKTRGQQVTLSCSPISGHRSVSWYQQTPGQGLQFLFEYFSETQRNKGNFPGRFSGRQFSNSRSEMNVSTLELGDSALYLCASSHSLAGGLNEQFFGPGTRLTVL.

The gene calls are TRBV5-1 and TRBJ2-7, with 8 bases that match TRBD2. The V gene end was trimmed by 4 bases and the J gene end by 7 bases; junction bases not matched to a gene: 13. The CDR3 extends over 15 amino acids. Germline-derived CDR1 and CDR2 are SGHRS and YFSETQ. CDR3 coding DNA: TGCGCCAGCAGCCCGGGGAGGGCCCGCGGGGGGGAGCAGTACTTC. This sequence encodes CASSPGRARGGEQYF.

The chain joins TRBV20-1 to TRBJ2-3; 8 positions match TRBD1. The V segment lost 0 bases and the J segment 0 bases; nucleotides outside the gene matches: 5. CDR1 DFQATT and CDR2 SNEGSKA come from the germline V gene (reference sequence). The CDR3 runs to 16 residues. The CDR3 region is CSARDQRQGSTDTQYF. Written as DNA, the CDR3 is TGCAGTGCTAGAGATCAGCGACAGGGGAGCACAGATACGCAGTATTTT.

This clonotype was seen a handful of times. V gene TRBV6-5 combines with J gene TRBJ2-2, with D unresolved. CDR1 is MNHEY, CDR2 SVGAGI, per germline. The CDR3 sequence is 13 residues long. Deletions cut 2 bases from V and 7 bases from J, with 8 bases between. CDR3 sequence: CASSYVAVGELFF. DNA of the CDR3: TGTGCCAGCAGTTACGTGGCGGTCGGGGAGCTGTTTTTT.

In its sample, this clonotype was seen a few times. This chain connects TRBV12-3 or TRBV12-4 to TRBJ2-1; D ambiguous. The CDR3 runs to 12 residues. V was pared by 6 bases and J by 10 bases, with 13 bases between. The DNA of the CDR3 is TGTGCCAGCAGCCCCCTTAACGTGGAGCAGTTCTTC. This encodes CASSPLNVEQFF.

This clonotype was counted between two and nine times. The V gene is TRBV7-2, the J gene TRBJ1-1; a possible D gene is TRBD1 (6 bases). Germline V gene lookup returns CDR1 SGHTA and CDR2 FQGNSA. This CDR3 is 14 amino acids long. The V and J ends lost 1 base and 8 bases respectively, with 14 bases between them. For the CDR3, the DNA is TGTGCCAGCAGCTTAGGACGGGCTCAGGGGGAAGCTTTCTTT. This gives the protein CASSLGRAQGEAFF.

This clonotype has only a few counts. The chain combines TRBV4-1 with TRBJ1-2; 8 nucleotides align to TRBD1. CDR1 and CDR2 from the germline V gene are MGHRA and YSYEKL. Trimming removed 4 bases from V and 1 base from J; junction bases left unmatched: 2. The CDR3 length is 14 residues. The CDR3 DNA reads TGCGCCAGCAGCCCACAGGGGGTTAACTATGGCTACACCTTC. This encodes CASSPQGVNYGYTF.

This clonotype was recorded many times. The DNA of the CDR3 is TGTGCCAGCAGTCCTTGGGACTGGGACTTTCAGGGTAGGGACACCGGGGAGCTGTTTTTT. This translates into CASSPWDWDFQGRDTGELFF. This chain uses TRBV27 with TRBJ2-2, with D perhaps matching TRBD2 (6 bases). The CDR3 has 20 amino acids. From germline, CDR1 is MNHEY and CDR2 SMNVEV (reference sequence). The germline V and J ends were trimmed by 5 bases and 3 bases, with 28 bases remaining between them.

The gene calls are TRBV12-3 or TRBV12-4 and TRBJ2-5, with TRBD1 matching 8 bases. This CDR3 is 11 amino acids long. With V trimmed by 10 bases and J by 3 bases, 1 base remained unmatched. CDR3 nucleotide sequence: TGTGCCATACAGGGGGAAGAGACCCAGTACTTC. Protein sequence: CAIQGEETQYF.

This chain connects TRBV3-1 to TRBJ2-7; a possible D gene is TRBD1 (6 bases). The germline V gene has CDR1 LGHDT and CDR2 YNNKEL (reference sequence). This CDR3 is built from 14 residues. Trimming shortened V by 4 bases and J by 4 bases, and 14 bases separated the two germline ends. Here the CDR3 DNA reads TGTGCCAGCAGCCGGGGGACACTGGAATACGAGCAGTACTTC. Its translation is CASSRGTLEYEQYF.

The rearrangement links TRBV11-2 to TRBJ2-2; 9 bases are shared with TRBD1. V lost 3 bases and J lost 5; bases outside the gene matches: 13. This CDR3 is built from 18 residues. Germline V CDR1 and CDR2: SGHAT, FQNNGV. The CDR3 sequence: CASSFQIGTGSRTGELFF. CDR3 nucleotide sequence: TGTGCCAGCAGCTTTCAGATAGGGACAGGGAGTCGGACCGGGGAGCTGTTTTTT.